The clone carrying this T cell receptor beta chain was counted a few times. No antigen is known for it. This specimen belongs to a study of blood T cells in healthy people across ages. Germline V gene lookup returns CDR1 MNHEY and CDR2 SVGAGI. The CDR3 is 14 residues long. Study observations and caveats: Unknown CMV status may confound age-related changes in expanded clones.

Primed by a sample-barcoded 5' primer and a J-beta primer mix, a second PCR proceeded for about 7 to 11 cycles. TCRdb re-analysed the 5' RACE reads in MiXCR, keeping a single row per CDR3 protein. The table has roughly 790,000 distinct CDR3 sequences, roughly 43% seen once. The sample comprised blood. The chain recombines TRBV6-5 with TRBJ2-5; TRBD1 might be the D (6 bases). The DNA end favors TRBJ2-7, so the J call may be wrong. This sequence originates from a woman in her fifties or sixties in good health. The CDR3 here is CASTATLSRGEQYF. The CDR3 DNA reads TGTGCCAGCACCGCGACACTGTCCAGGGGCGAGCAGTACTTC.